This TCR beta chain comes out of a study of cytomegalovirus exposure and HLA in healthy donors. V shed 1 base and J shed 1 base, with 7 bases lying between them. The length of the CDR3 is 14 residues. CDR1 is LNHDA, CDR2 SQIVND, per germline (reference sequence). Repertoires were generated with immunoSEQ multiplex PCR, while TCRdb's copy carries only in-frame clones and drops some. This table holds some 230,000 clones, around 90% found once. Input material: PBMCs. The TCR was taken from a woman in her late teens or twenties in good health and CMV-seronegative. The V call is TRBV19, the J call TRBJ1-1; D uncertain. The DNA for the CDR3 is TGTGCCAGTAGTATAGGTCGGTCGAACACTGAAGCTTTCTTT. Protein product: CASSIGRSNTEAFF.